A selection of T cell receptor beta chains follows, all from one sample in a study of T cells in Graves' hyperthyroidism and ophthalmopathy. MiXCR, run by TCRdb on the multiplex PCR reads, gives a single entry per CDR3 protein. The sample consists of a few hundred thousand distinct CDR3 sequences, around 14% of them appearing once. The sequenced sample consisted of blood. Receptors originate from a woman in her twenties or thirties with Graves' hyperthyroidism. CDR3s include the opening cysteine and the closing phenylalanine or tryptophan. The order of the fields is J gene, D gene, clone size, V gene, CDR3 protein, CDR3 DNA. D genes are given only for firm matches. A clone size is listed for some rows: how often the clone was seen (once, few, many), or a class if it is expanded.

j_call: TRBJ2-4
d_call: TRBD2
clone_size: few
v_call: TRBV27
cdr3_aa: CASSQRLAGGPDNIQYF
cdr3_nt: TGTGCCAGCAGCCAAAGACTAGCGGGAGGGCCGGATAACATTCAGTACTTC

j_call: TRBJ2-7
d_call: NA
clone_size: many
v_call: TRBV11-2
cdr3_aa: CASSLDGLYEQYF
cdr3_nt: TGTGCCAGCAGCTTAGACGGTTTATACGAGCAGTACTTC

j_call: TRBJ2-3
d_call: NA
clone_size: few
v_call: TRBV9
cdr3_aa: CASSVDRAADTQYF
cdr3_nt: TGTGCCAGCAGCGTAGACAGGGCGGCAGATACGCAGTATTTT

j_call: TRBJ1-1
d_call: NA
clone_size: many
v_call: TRBV28
cdr3_aa: CASRPDVNTEAFF
cdr3_nt: TGTGCCAGCAGACCTGATGTGAACACTGAAGCTTTCTTT

j_call: TRBJ2-3
d_call: TRBD2
clone_size: few
v_call: TRBV12-3/TRBV12-4
cdr3_aa: CASSQVGGLAGGRVTDTQYF
cdr3_nt: TGTGCCAGCAGCCAAGTTGGAGGACTAGCGGGAGGGCGGGTCACAGATACGCAGTATTTT

j_call: TRBJ2-1
d_call: NA
clone_size: NA
v_call: TRBV4-1
cdr3_aa: CASSQESGVGYGEQFF
cdr3_nt: TGCGCCAGCAGCCAAGAGTCAGGAGTTGGGTACGGTGAGCAGTTCTTC

j_call: TRBJ2-1
d_call: TRBD2
clone_size: few
v_call: TRBV7-3
cdr3_aa: CASSLGLAGGRDEQFF
cdr3_nt: TGTGCCAGCAGCTTAGGTCTAGCGGGAGGTCGGGATGAGCAGTTCTTC

j_call: TRBJ2-1
d_call: NA
clone_size: few
v_call: TRBV20-1
cdr3_aa: CSARDRARAYNEQFF
cdr3_nt: TGCAGTGCTAGAGATCGGGCTAGGGCCTACAATGAGCAGTTCTTC

j_call: TRBJ2-3
d_call: NA
clone_size: many
v_call: TRBV7-2
cdr3_aa: CASSFSGVDTDTQYF
cdr3_nt: TGTGCCAGCAGCTTTTCGGGAGTAGATACAGATACGCAGTATTTT

j_call: TRBJ2-5
d_call: NA
clone_size: many
v_call: TRBV20-1
cdr3_aa: CSARDSQKETQYF
cdr3_nt: TGCAGTGCTAGAGATAGCCAAAAAGAGACCCAGTACTTC

j_call: TRBJ1-5
d_call: NA
clone_size: many
v_call: TRBV12-3/TRBV12-4
cdr3_aa: CASSSGYEPQHF
cdr3_nt: TGTGCCAGCAGTTCCGGATACGAGCCCCAGCATTTT

j_call: TRBJ2-1
d_call: TRBD2
clone_size: many
v_call: TRBV20-1
cdr3_aa: CSARARLAGGYNEQFF
cdr3_nt: TGCAGTGCTAGAGCCCGTCTAGCGGGAGGGTACAATGAGCAGTTCTTC

j_call: TRBJ1-1
d_call: NA
clone_size: few
v_call: TRBV20-1
cdr3_aa: CSARVGVLNTEAFF
cdr3_nt: TGCAGTGCTAGAGTGGGAGTCTTGAACACTGAAGCTTTCTTT

j_call: TRBJ1-2
d_call: TRBD1
clone_size: NA
v_call: TRBV7-9
cdr3_aa: CASSTLTGIYGYTF
cdr3_nt: TGTGCCAGCAGCACCTTGACAGGGATCTATGGCTACACCTTC

j_call: TRBJ2-7
d_call: NA
clone_size: many
v_call: TRBV10-3
cdr3_aa: CAISEKGLPYEQYF
cdr3_nt: TGTGCCATCAGTGAGAAAGGACTGCCCTACGAGCAGTACTTC

j_call: TRBJ2-1
d_call: TRBD2
clone_size: few
v_call: TRBV29-1
cdr3_aa: CSVEGGLAGYNEQFF
cdr3_nt: TGCAGCGTTGAAGGGGGACTAGCGGGTTACAATGAGCAGTTCTTC

j_call: TRBJ2-5
d_call: TRBD2
clone_size: NA
v_call: TRBV10-3
cdr3_aa: CAIKGSREDETQYF
cdr3_nt: TGTGCCATCAAGGGCTCCCGGGAGGATGAGACCCAGTACTTC

j_call: TRBJ2-3
d_call: TRBD2
clone_size: NA
v_call: TRBV6-1
cdr3_aa: CASNRASGSPQAQYF
cdr3_nt: TGTGCCAGCAATCGGGCTAGCGGGAGCCCCCAGGCGCAGTATTTT

j_call: TRBJ2-5
d_call: NA
clone_size: NA
v_call: TRBV27
cdr3_aa: CASSPQYPETQYF
cdr3_nt: TGTGCCAGCAGCCCCCAGTACCCAGAGACCCAGTACTTC

j_call: TRBJ1-2
d_call: NA
clone_size: many
v_call: TRBV27
cdr3_aa: CASRYTRGRGYTF
cdr3_nt: TGTGCCAGCCGATATACGAGGGGACGAGGCTACACCTTC

j_call: TRBJ1-2
d_call: NA
clone_size: many
v_call: TRBV28
cdr3_aa: CASSLFGYYGYTF
cdr3_nt: TGTGCCAGCAGTTTATTTGGTTACTATGGCTACACCTTC

j_call: TRBJ1-1
d_call: TRBD1
clone_size: many
v_call: TRBV30
cdr3_aa: CAWTGEYRGDTEAFF
cdr3_nt: TGTGCCTGGACGGGGGAGTACAGGGGAGACACTGAAGCTTTCTTT

j_call: TRBJ2-7
d_call: NA
clone_size: many
v_call: TRBV10-3
cdr3_aa: CAISQGGSDEQYF
cdr3_nt: TGTGCCATCAGCCAGGGGGGATCGGACGAGCAGTACTTC

j_call: TRBJ1-6
d_call: TRBD1
clone_size: many
v_call: TRBV9
cdr3_aa: CASSADRGSPLHF
cdr3_nt: TGTGCCAGCAGCGCCGACAGGGGTTCACCCCTCCACTTT

j_call: TRBJ2-7
d_call: TRBD2
clone_size: NA
v_call: TRBV29-1
cdr3_aa: CSVGGEGLITSYEQYF
cdr3_nt: TGCAGCGTTGGGGGGGAGGGACTAATCACCTCCTACGAGCAGTACTTC

j_call: TRBJ2-1
d_call: NA
clone_size: many
v_call: TRBV29-1
cdr3_aa: CSARSNPSNEQFF
cdr3_nt: TGCAGCGCCCGGTCTAATCCCTCCAATGAGCAGTTCTTC

j_call: TRBJ2-4
d_call: NA
clone_size: NA
v_call: TRBV5-6
cdr3_aa: CASSGPEGGKYF
cdr3_nt: TGTGCCAGCAGCGGCCCGGAGGGGGGGAAGTACTTC

j_call: TRBJ2-3
d_call: NA
clone_size: NA
v_call: TRBV20-1
cdr3_aa: CSTAPRTDTQYF
cdr3_nt: TGCAGCACTGCACCCCGCACAGATACGCAGTATTTT

j_call: TRBJ2-5
d_call: TRBD2
clone_size: many
v_call: TRBV27
cdr3_aa: CASTIPGLAGGDETQYF
cdr3_nt: TGTGCCAGCACCATTCCGGGACTAGCGGGAGGGGATGAGACCCAGTACTTC

j_call: TRBJ1-1
d_call: NA
clone_size: many
v_call: TRBV12-3/TRBV12-4
cdr3_aa: CASSFPNDSEAFF
cdr3_nt: TGTGCCAGCAGTTTTCCGAATGACAGTGAAGCTTTCTTT

j_call: TRBJ1-1
d_call: TRBD1
clone_size: many
v_call: TRBV7-9
cdr3_aa: CAGQQGANTEAFF
cdr3_nt: TGTGCCGGTCAACAGGGGGCGAACACTGAAGCTTTCTTT

j_call: TRBJ2-3
d_call: NA
clone_size: many
v_call: TRBV20-1
cdr3_aa: CSAAPLTGGQDTQYF
cdr3_nt: TGCAGTGCCGCACCGTTAACCGGAGGGCAAGATACGCAGTATTTT

j_call: TRBJ2-7
d_call: NA
clone_size: many
v_call: TRBV6-1
cdr3_aa: CASSTSVEVTYEQYF
cdr3_nt: TGTGCCAGCAGTACCTCAGTGGAAGTGACCTACGAGCAGTACTTC

j_call: TRBJ2-1
d_call: TRBD1
clone_size: many
v_call: TRBV27
cdr3_aa: CASSLSSIIRQGQFF
cdr3_nt: TGTGCCAGCAGTTTATCCTCCATCATCCGACAGGGACAGTTCTTC

j_call: TRBJ1-2
d_call: TRBD1
clone_size: few
v_call: TRBV6-1
cdr3_aa: CASSATTRGPYAF
cdr3_nt: TGTGCCAGCAGTGCAACAACGAGGGGGCCATATGCCTTC

j_call: TRBJ2-1
d_call: TRBD2
clone_size: few
v_call: TRBV29-1
cdr3_aa: CSAEHSGSYYNEQFF
cdr3_nt: TGCAGCGCCGAACACAGCGGGAGTTACTACAATGAGCAGTTCTTC

j_call: TRBJ2-6
d_call: NA
clone_size: few
v_call: TRBV7-3
cdr3_aa: CASSPYQQISGANVLTF
cdr3_nt: TGTGCCAGCAGCCCCTATCAACAAATCTCTGGGGCCAACGTCCTGACTTTC

j_call: TRBJ1-5
d_call: TRBD1
clone_size: many
v_call: TRBV12-3/TRBV12-4
cdr3_aa: CASSLDRGGNQPQHF
cdr3_nt: TGTGCCAGCAGTTTGGACAGGGGAGGCAATCAGCCCCAGCATTTT